This T cell receptor (beta chain) was identified during a study of blood T cell repertoires in COVID-19. Study at large: Samples of COVID-19 (acute and convalescent) were obtained from the United States, Italy and Spain.

Trimming removed 5 bases at V and 3 bases at J, with 12 bases between. CDR1 and CDR2 (germline): MRHNA, SNTAGT. The CDR3 runs 14 residues. Across about two dozen US areas, participants ranged in age from roughly 18 to 95 years. The study assigned cohorts using participant-reported clinical history. In the original processing: Reference gene primer amplification gave estimated nucleated cell counts. Measured with immunoSEQ multiplex PCR; TCRdb has only the in-frame clones, and not every one. The V and J calls and the clone size are those of that table, but D and trimming were determined from the DNA. The sample records 380,000 or so clones, around nine tenths being singletons.

Source material: PBMCs or T cells enriched from blood (not recorded which). The rearrangement links TRBV6-4 to TRBJ2-3; D perhaps matches TRBD2 (5 bases). This receptor was identified in a woman between 25 and 40 years old with acute COVID-19. The CDR3 DNA reads as TGTGCCAGCAGTCGCGAGGGCCTAACAGATACGCAGTATTTT. It specifies CASSREGLTDTQYF.